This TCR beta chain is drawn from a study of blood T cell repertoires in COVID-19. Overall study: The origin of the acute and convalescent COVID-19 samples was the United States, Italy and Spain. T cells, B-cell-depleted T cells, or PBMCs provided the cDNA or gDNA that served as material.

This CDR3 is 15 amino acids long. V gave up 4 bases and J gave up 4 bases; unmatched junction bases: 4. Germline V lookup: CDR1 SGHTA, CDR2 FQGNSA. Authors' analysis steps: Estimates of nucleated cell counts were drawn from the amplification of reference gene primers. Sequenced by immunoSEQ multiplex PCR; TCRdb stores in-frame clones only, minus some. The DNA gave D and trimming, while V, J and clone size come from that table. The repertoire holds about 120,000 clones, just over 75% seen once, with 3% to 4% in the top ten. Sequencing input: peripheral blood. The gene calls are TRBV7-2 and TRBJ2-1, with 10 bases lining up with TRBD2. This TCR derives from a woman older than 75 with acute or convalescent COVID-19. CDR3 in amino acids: CASSSTSGRYNEQFF. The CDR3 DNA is TGTGCCAGCAGCTCGACTAGCGGGCGATACAATGAGCAGTTCTTC.